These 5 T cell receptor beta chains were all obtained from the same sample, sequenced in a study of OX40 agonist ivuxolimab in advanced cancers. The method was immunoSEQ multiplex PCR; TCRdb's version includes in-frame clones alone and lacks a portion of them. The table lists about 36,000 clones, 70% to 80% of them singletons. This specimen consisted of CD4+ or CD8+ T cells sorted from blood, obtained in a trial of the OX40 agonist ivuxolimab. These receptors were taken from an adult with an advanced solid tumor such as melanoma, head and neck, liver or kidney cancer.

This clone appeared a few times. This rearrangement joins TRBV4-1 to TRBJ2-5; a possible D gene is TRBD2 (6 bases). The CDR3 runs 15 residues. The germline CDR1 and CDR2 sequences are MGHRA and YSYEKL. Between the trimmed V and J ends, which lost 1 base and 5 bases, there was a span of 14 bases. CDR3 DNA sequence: TGCGCCAGCAGCCAAGGGGGGGATGCTCTGGAGACCCAGTACTTC. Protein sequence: CASSQGGDALETQYF.

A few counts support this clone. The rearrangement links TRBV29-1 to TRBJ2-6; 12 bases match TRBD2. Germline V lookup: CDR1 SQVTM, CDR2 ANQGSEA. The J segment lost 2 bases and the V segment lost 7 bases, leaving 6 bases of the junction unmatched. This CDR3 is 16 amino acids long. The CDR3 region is CSAFLAGGAGANVLTF. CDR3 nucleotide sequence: TGCAGCGCCTTCCTAGCGGGAGGGGCTGGGGCCAACGTCCTGACTTTC.

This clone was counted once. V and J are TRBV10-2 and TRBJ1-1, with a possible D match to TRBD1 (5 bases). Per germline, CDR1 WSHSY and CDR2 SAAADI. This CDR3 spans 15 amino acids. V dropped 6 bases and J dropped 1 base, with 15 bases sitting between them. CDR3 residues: CASREEWGWNTEAFF. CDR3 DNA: TGCGCCAGCAGGGAAGAGTGGGGGTGGAACACTGAAGCTTTCTTT.

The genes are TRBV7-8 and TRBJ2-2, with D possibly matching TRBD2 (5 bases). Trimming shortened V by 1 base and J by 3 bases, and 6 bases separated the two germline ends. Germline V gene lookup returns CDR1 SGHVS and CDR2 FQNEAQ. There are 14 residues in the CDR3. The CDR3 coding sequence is TGTGCCAGCAGCTTAGGGGAGTACACCGGGGAGCTGTTTTTT. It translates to CASSLGEYTGELFF.

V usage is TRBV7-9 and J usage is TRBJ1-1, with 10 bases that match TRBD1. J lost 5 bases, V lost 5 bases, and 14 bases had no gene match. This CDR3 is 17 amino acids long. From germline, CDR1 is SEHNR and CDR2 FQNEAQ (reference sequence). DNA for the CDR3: TGTGCCAGCAGCCCTCGGGACAGGGGCTTGACGAGGACTGAAGCTTTCTTT. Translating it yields CASSPRDRGLTRTEAFF.